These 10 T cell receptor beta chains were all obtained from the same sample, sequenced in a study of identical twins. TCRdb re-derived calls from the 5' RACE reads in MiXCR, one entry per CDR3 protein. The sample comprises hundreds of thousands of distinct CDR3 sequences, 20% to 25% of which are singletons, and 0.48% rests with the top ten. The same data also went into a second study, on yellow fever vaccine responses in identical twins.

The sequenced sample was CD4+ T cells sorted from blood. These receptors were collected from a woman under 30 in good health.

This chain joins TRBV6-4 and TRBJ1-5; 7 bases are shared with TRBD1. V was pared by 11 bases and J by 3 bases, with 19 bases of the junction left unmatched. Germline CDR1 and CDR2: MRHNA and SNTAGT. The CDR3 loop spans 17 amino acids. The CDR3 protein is CAFSLGGGGWNNQPQHF. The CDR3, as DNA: TGTGCCTTCAGTTTAGGGGGCGGCGGTTGGAACAATCAGCCCCAGCATTTT.

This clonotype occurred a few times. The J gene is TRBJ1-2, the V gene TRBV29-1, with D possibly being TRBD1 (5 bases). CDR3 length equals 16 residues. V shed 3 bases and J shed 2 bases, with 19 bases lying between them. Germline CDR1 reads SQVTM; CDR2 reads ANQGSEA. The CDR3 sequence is CSVDGDPGRLNYGYTF. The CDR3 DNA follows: TGCAGCGTTGATGGGGACCCCGGACGTTTGAACTATGGCTACACCTTC.

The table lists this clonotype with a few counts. The CDR3 spells CSVDAPSGSTSYNEQFF. CDR3 coding DNA: TGCAGCGTTGATGCTCCCTCCGGCTCGACTTCCTACAATGAGCAGTTCTTC. V and J are TRBV29-1 and TRBJ2-1; D is unclear. The germline V gene has CDR1 SQVTM and CDR2 ANQGSEA. The length of the CDR3 is 17 residues. With 3 bases removed from V and 1 base from J, the gap between germline ends came to 19 bases.

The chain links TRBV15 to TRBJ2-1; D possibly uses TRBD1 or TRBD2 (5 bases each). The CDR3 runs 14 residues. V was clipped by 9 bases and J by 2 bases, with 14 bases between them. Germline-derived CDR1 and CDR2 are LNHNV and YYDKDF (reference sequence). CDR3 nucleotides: TGTGCCACTCAACGGGACCACCCCTACAATGAGCAGTTCTTC. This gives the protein CATQRDHPYNEQFF.

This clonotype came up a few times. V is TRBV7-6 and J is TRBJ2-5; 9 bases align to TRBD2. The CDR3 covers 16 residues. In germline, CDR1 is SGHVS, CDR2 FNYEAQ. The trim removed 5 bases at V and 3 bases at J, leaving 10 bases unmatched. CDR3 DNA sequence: TGTGCCAGCAGCAACCTGCCTAGCGGGGTTGAAGAGACCCAGTACTTC. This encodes CASSNLPSGVEETQYF.

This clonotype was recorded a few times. CDR3 region: CSVKPVGGRNTEAFF. CDR3 nucleotides: TGCAGCGTAAAACCGGTCGGGGGCCGGAACACTGAAGCTTTCTTT. This rearrangement joins TRBV29-1 to TRBJ1-1; possible D gene TRBD1, 6 bases. The CDR3 runs to 15 residues. Deletions cut 6 bases from V and 1 base from J, with 18 bases between. CDR1 and CDR2 (germline): SQVTM, ANQGSEA.

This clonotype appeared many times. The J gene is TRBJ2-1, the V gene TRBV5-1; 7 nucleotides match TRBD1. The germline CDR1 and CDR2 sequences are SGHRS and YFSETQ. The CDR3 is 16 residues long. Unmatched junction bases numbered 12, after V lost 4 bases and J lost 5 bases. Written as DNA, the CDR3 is TGCGCCAGCAGCGGCCAGACAGGGTCTAATAACAATGAGCAGTTCTTC. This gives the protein CASSGQTGSNNNEQFF.

The CDR3: CASSQGQGPGNTIYF. The CDR3 DNA is TGTGCCAGCAGCCAAGGGCAGGGGCCTGGAAACACCATATATTTT. J is TRBJ1-3 and V is TRBV4-2; D may be TRBD1 (6 bases). Germline CDR1 is LGHNA and CDR2 is YNFKEQ. V lost 1 base and J lost 2, with 9 bases in between. The CDR3 has 15 residues.

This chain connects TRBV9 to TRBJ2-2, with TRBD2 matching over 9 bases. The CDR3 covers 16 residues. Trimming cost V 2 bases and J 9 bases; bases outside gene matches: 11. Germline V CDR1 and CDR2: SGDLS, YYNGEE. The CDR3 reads CASSVFGTSTTRELFF. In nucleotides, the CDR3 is TGTGCCAGCAGCGTCTTTGGGACTAGCACAACCAGGGAGCTGTTTTTT.

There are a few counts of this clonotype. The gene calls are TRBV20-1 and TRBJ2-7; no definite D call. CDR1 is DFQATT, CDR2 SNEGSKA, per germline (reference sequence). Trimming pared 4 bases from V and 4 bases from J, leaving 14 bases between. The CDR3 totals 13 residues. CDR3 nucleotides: TGCAGTGCTATGCGCCGCGAACTATACGAGCAGTACTTC. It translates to CSAMRRELYEQYF.